These 5 T cell receptor beta chains were all obtained from the same sample, sequenced in a study of blood T cell repertoires in COVID-19. This table comes from immunoSEQ multiplex PCR, and its TCRdb copy is limited to in-frame clones, with some not included. The sample gives 200,000 to 250,000 clones, roughly nine tenths of which show up once; less than 15% is in the top ten. The sequenced sample consisted of peripheral blood. The receptors here all came from a woman aged 18-35 years who had recovered from COVID-19.

The chain uses TRBV24-1 and TRBJ2-1; TRBD1 matches at 11 bases. V lost 1 base and J lost 1; bases outside the gene matches: 11. CDR1 is KGHDR and CDR2 is SFDVKD in the germline V gene. There are 20 residues in the CDR3. This chain's CDR3 is CATSDLEVFGTGGSYNEQFF. The CDR3 DNA reads TGTGCCACCAGTGATTTAGAGGTGTTCGGGACAGGGGGTTCCTACAATGAGCAGTTCTTC.

This chain uses TRBV12-3 or TRBV12-4 with TRBJ2-3, with no clear D. V was cut by 4 bases and J by 5 bases, with 4 bases left in between. CDR3 size: 11 residues. The CDR3 sequence is CASSSLDTQYF. In DNA form, the CDR3 reads TGTGCCAGCAGTTCCCTAGATACGCAGTATTTT.

The rearrangement links TRBV19 to TRBJ2-2, with unresolved D. This CDR3 has 14 amino acids. V was clipped by 5 bases and J by 0 bases, with 7 bases between them. Germline V gives CDR1 LNHDA, CDR2 SQIVND (reference sequence). The CDR3 coding sequence is TGTGCCAGTAGTTTTACAGCGAACACCGGGGAGCTGTTTTTT. As protein: CASSFTANTGELFF.

The V gene is TRBV9, the J gene TRBJ2-5; 8 nucleotides line up with TRBD2. V lost 3 bases, J lost 3 bases, and 10 bases stayed unmatched. This CDR3 has 16 amino acids. In germline, CDR1 is SGDLS, CDR2 YYNGEE. The CDR3 coding sequence is TGTGCCAGCAGCGCCCTAGCGGGCCCGAAAAAAGAGACCCAGTACTTC. Its translation: CASSALAGPKKETQYF.

J is TRBJ1-5 and V is TRBV3-1 (or the pseudogene TRBV3-2); D is possibly TRBD1 (5 bases). V lost 4 bases and J lost 3, with 19 bases in between. Germline V gene data show CDR1 as LGHDT and CDR2 as YNNKEL (reference sequence). The CDR3 sequence is 17 residues long. The CDR3 is CASSPLRQSESNQPQHF. In DNA, the CDR3 is TGTGCCAGCAGCCCGCTTCGACAGTCCGAGTCCAATCAGCCCCAGCATTTT.